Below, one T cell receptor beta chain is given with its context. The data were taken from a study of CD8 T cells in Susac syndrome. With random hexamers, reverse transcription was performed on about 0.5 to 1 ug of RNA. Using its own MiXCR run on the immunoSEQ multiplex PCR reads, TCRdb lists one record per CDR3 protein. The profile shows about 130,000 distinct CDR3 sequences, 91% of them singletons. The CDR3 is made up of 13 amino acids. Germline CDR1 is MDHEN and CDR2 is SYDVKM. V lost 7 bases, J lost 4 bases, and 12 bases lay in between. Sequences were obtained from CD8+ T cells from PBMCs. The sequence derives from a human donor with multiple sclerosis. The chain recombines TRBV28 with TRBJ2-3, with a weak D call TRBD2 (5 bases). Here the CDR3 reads CASMVGRADTQYF. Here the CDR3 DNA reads TGTGCCAGCATGGTAGGGCGGGCAGATACGCAGTATTTT.